This TCR beta chain derives from a study of cytomegalovirus exposure and HLA in healthy donors. Concerning this clone itself: Its target is unknown.

Per germline, CDR1 SGHRS and CDR2 YFSETQ. The CDR3 has 15 residues. With V trimmed by 6 bases and J by 3 bases, 8 bases remained unmatched. Study outcomes and limitations: Among TCR beta chains, those listed as cytomegalovirus-associated numbered 164. Most TCR sequences showed up rarely, but some public TCRs showed up in many donors. The authors later linked a missense DCLRE1C variant to TCR beta V- and J-gene trimming.

The PCR made use of 60 Vbeta and 13 Jbeta primers. Sequencing was performed with immunoSEQ multiplex PCR; in TCRdb, only in-frame clones are kept and a portion is missing. The table shows 100,000 or so clones, with around 80% occurring only once. This TCR was sampled from a male donor in good health and CMV-seronegative. The sample was PBMCs. V and J are TRBV5-1 and TRBJ2-7, with 11 bases fitting TRBD2. This CDR3 is CASTVGLADYYEQYF. The CDR3 DNA reads as TGCGCCAGCACCGTGGGACTAGCGGATTACTACGAGCAGTACTTC.